The 18 T cell receptor beta chains below were found in one sample sequenced in a study of a mutant IDH1 vaccine in newly diagnosed glioma. These receptors lack a known antigen. Profiled with immunoSEQ multiplex PCR; TCRdb holds only in-frame clones, not every one. Of 25,000 to 30,000 clones listed, roughly 80% are singletons. This sample's time point: week 23, last vaccination. Each vaccine dose was 300 ug of mutant IDH1 20-mer peptide, with topical imiquimod. Material: PBMCs, obtained from a glioma patient whose treatment included an IDH1 peptide vaccine. These receptors originate from a woman aged 25 to 39 with glioma.

V usage is TRBV5-6 and J usage is TRBJ2-5; D unclear. Germline CDR1 and CDR2: SGHDT and YYEEEE. V was shortened by 4 bases and J by 8 bases, with 12 bases between the two germline ends. The CDR3 loop spans 12 amino acids. The CDR3 nucleotides are TGTGCCAGCAGCAAGTACGACATTACCCAGTACTTC. This encodes CASSKYDITQYF. Filled out from reference TRBV5-6 and TRBJ2-5, the complete variable domain reads DAGVTQSPTHLIKTRGQQVTLRCSPKSGHDTVSWYQQALGQGPQFIFQYYEEEERQRGNFPDRFSGHQFPNYSSELNVNALLLGDSALYLCASSKYDITQYFGPGTRLLVL.

The gene calls are TRBV7-9 and TRBJ2-5; 9 bases match TRBD2. The CDR3 contains 17 residues. Germline lookup yields CDR1 SEHNR and CDR2 FQNEAQ (reference sequence). V lost 5 bases to trimming and J lost 0 bases; unmatched junction nucleotides: 10. The CDR3 loop reads CASSPLYSGSYQETQYF. CDR3 nucleotide sequence: TGTGCCAGCAGCCCCCTTTATAGCGGGAGCTACCAAGAGACCCAGTACTTC.

This rearrangement joins TRBV7-9 to TRBJ2-3; D ambiguous. CDR3 size: 17 residues. Germline lookup yields CDR1 SEHNR and CDR2 FQNEAQ (reference sequence). V lost 6 bases, J lost 6 bases, and 25 bases lay in between. The CDR3 nucleotides are TGTGCCAGCAGAAGCAGCTCTAGAGAGGCAAACGGCGATACGCAGTATTTT. Protein product: CASRSSSREANGDTQYF.

V usage is TRBV5-1 and J usage is TRBJ2-6; tentative D call: TRBD1 (6 bases). Trimming took off 1 base at V and 2 bases at J, with 10 bases between the two ends. Germline CDR1 is SGHRS and CDR2 is YFSETQ. This CDR3 has 16 amino acids. CDR3 protein: CASSLNTGPGANVLTF. DNA of the CDR3: TGCGCCAGCAGCTTGAACACAGGGCCTGGGGCCAACGTCCTGACTTTC.

The rearrangement uses TRBV4-3 and TRBJ2-5, with D possibly matching TRBD2 (7 bases). V lost 0 bases to trimming and J lost 8 bases, with 19 bases between them. Germline-derived CDR1 and CDR2 are LGHNA and YSLEER. This CDR3 has 16 residues. CDR3 amino acids: CASSQEGGGPPFTQYF. CDR3 coding DNA: TGCGCCAGCAGCCAAGAGGGCGGGGGCCCCCCGTTCACCCAGTACTTC.

This clone was counted once. The J gene is TRBJ2-2, the V gene TRBV5-1, with 8 bases identical to TRBD2. Looked up from germline, CDR1 is SGHRS and CDR2 is YFSETQ. CDR3 length: 12 amino acids. The trim removed 7 bases at V and 7 bases at J, leaving 3 bases unmatched. CDR3 sequence reads: CASREGSGELFF. Written as DNA, the CDR3 is TGCGCCAGCCGGGAGGGGAGCGGGGAGCTGTTTTTT.

This clone was counted once. This chain joins TRBV4-1 and TRBJ1-1; D uncertain. The CDR3 covers 15 residues. Germline loops: CDR1 MGHRA, CDR2 YSYEKL. The V end lost 4 bases, the J end lost 1 base, and 13 bases lay between the germline ends. Here the CDR3 reads CASSPYPGENTEAFF. In DNA, the CDR3 is TGCGCCAGCAGCCCATATCCTGGGGAGAACACTGAAGCTTTCTTT.

This clone was picked up one time. The V call is TRBV4-3, the J call TRBJ2-7, with D tentatively TRBD2 (7 bases). The V gene lost 1 base and the J gene lost 0 bases, with 13 bases spanning the gap. The germline CDR1 and CDR2 sequences are LGHNA and YSLEER. This CDR3 contains 16 residues. DNA for the CDR3: TGCGCCAGCAGCCAAGGGAGGCGGGGGCCCTCCTACGAGCAGTACTTC. This gives the protein CASSQGRRGPSYEQYF.

The count of this clone is one. Here the CDR3 reads CASSGRDGAGNQPQHF. The CDR3 nucleotides read TGTGCCAGCAGTGGCCGGGATGGCGCGGGCAATCAGCCCCAGCATTTT. J is TRBJ1-5 and V is TRBV6-1; the D is unclear. Trimming removed 4 bases from V and 2 bases from J, with 15 bases in between. Germline V gene lookup returns CDR1 MNHNS and CDR2 SASEGT. The CDR3 contains 16 residues.

This sequence joins TRBV29-1 and TRBJ1-1; no clear D. The CDR3 is made up of 12 amino acids. Trimming removed 6 bases from V and 7 bases from J, with 15 bases in between. The germline V gene encodes CDR1 SQVTM and CDR2 ANQGSEA. DNA for the CDR3: TGCAGCGTGGGATCTGGGGATTATGAAGCTTTCTTT. This encodes CSVGSGDYEAFF.

The chain has TRBV6-5 and TRBJ1-5, with D maybe TRBD1 (6 bases). With 5 bases removed from V and 4 bases from J, the gap between germline ends came to 15 bases. The CDR3 extends over 15 amino acids. In germline, CDR1 is MNHEY, CDR2 SVGAGI. The CDR3 nucleotides are TGTGCCAGCAGTCCGTGGAAGACAGGAAATCAGCCCCAGCATTTT. It is translated as CASSPWKTGNQPQHF.

The chain employs TRBV7-9 and TRBJ1-4; D is undetermined. Between the trimmed V and J ends, which lost 0 bases and 5 bases, there was a span of 13 bases. The CDR3 sequence is 16 residues long. CDR1 and CDR2 from the germline V gene are SEHNR and FQNEAQ (reference sequence). CDR3 region: CASSLAAAGPNEKLFF. The DNA for the CDR3 is TGTGCCAGCAGCTTAGCCGCGGCAGGCCCGAATGAAAAACTGTTTTTT.

The chain recombines TRBV5-1 with TRBJ1-3; D is unresolved. This CDR3 spans 13 amino acids. Trimming cost V 4 bases and J 0 bases, with 5 bases left between them. The V gene's germline CDR1 is SGHRS and CDR2 YFSETQ. The CDR3 protein is CASSIYSGNTIYF. The CDR3 DNA sequence: TGCGCCAGCAGCATTTACTCTGGAAACACCATATATTTT.

J is TRBJ2-5 and V is TRBV25-1, with D perhaps assigned TRBD1 or TRBD2 (5 bases each). Trimming pared 2 bases from V and 5 bases from J, leaving 12 bases between. The CDR3 length is 14 residues. Germline V gene sequence: CDR1 MGHDK, CDR2 SYGVNS. The CDR3 loop is CASSENWGGETQYF. In DNA, the CDR3 is TGTGCCAGCAGTGAAAACTGGGGCGGGGAGACCCAGTACTTC.

This clone has more than one count but fewer than ten. V and J are TRBV19 and TRBJ1-5; no definite D call. The germline gives CDR1 LNHDA, CDR2 SQIVND (reference sequence). This CDR3 comprises 14 residues. V was clipped by 3 bases and J by 0 bases, with 6 bases between them. In nucleotides, the CDR3 is TGTGCCAGTAGTATTCCCAGTAGCAATCAGCCCCAGCATTTT. Protein sequence: CASSIPSSNQPQHF.

V is TRBV19 and J is TRBJ1-5; D gene unclear. Trimming left V 3 bases short and J 4 bases short, with 13 bases between. Looked up from germline, CDR1 is LNHDA and CDR2 is SQIVND (reference sequence). The CDR3 contains 15 residues. This CDR3 reads CASSMGTDLNQPQHF. DNA of the CDR3: TGTGCCAGTAGTATGGGCACAGACTTAAATCAGCCCCAGCATTTT.

The genes are TRBV5-1 and TRBJ1-1; 7 bases are shared with TRBD1. CDR3 length: 15 residues. CDR1 is SGHRS and CDR2 is YFSETQ in the germline V gene. V lost 2 bases and J lost 9; bases outside the gene matches: 13. CDR3 sequence: CASSFHTPGGRQAFF. CDR3 in DNA: TGCGCCAGCAGCTTCCATACCCCAGGGGGACGACAAGCTTTCTTT.

The V and J genes are TRBV4-3 and TRBJ1-1; D is unclear. From germline, CDR1 is LGHNA and CDR2 YSLEER. The CDR3 is 13 residues long. V was shortened by 3 bases and J by 4 bases, with 9 bases between the two germline ends. CDR3 loop: CASSQTGSTEAFF. In DNA, the CDR3 is TGCGCCAGCAGCCAGACCGGTAGCACTGAAGCTTTCTTT.